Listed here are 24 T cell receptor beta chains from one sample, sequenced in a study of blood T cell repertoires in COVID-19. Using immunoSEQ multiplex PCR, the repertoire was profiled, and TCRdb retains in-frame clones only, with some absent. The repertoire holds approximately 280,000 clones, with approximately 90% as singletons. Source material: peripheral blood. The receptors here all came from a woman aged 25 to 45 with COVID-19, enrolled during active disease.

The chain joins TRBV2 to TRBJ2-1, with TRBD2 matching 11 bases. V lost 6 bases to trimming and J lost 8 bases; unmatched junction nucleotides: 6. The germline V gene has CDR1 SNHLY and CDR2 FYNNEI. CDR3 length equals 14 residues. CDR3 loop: CASRKLAGAYEQFF. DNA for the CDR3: TGTGCCAGCAGGAAACTAGCGGGAGCGTATGAGCAGTTCTTC.

The CDR3 reads CASSTRQDLNTEAFF. The CDR3 bases are TGTGCCAGCAGTACCCGACAGGATCTGAACACTGAAGCTTTCTTT. The chain couples TRBV6-5 to TRBJ1-1, with D perhaps TRBD1 (6 bases). The CDR3 contains 15 residues. Germline values: CDR1 MNHEY, CDR2 SVGAGI. V was trimmed by 5 bases and J by 0 bases, leaving 13 bases between them.

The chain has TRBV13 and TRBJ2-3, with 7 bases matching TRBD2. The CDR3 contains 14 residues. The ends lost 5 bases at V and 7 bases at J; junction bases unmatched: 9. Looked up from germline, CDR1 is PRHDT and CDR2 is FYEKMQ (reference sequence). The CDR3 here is CASSPPSGKYTQYF. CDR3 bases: TGTGCCAGCAGCCCACCCAGCGGGAAGTATACGCAGTATTTT.

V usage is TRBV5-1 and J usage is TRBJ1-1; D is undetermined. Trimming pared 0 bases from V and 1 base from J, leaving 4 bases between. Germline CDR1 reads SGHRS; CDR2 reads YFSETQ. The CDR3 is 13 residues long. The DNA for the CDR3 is TGCGCCAGCAGCTTGGGAGGGAACACTGAAGCTTTCTTT. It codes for CASSLGGNTEAFF.

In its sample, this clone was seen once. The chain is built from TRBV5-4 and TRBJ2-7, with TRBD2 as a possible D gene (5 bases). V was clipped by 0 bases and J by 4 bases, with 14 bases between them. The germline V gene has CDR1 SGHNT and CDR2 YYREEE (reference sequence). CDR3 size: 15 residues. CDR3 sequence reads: CASSLGFQRRYEQYF. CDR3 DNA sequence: TGTGCCAGCAGCTTGGGCTTTCAACGGAGGTACGAGCAGTACTTC. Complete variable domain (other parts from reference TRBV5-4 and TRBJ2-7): ETGVTQSPTHLIKTRGQQVTLRCSSQSGHNTVSWYQQALGQGPQFIFQYYREEENGRGNFPPRFSGLQFPNYSSELNVNALELDDSALYLCASSLGFQRRYEQYFGPGTRLTVT.

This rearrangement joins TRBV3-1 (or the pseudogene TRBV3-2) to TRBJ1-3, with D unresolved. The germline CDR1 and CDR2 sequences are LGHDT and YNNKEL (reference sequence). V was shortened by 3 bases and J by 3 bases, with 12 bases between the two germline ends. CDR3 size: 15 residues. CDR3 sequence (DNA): TGTGCCAGCAGCCAGACGGGAGGTAATGGAAACACCATATATTTT. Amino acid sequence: CASSQTGGNGNTIYF.

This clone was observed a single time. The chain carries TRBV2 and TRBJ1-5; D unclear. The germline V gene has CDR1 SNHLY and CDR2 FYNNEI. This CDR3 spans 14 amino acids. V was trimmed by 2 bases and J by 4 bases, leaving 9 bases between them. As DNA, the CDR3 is TGTGCCAGCAGTGAATGGTCACAGAATCAGCCCCAGCATTTT. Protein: CASSEWSQNQPQHF.

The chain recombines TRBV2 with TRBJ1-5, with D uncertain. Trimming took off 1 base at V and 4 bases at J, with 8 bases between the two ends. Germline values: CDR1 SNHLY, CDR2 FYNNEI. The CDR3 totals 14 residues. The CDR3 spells CASSEGSWNQPQHF. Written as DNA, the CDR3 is TGTGCCAGCAGTGAAGGCAGTTGGAATCAGCCCCAGCATTTT.

The DNA for the CDR3 is TGCGCCAGCAGGGTCGCTAGCGGGAGGCACTACACAGATACGCAGTATTTT. Protein: CASRVASGRHYTDTQYF. The chain uses TRBV5-1 and TRBJ2-3; 11 nucleotides agree with TRBD2. The trim removed 5 bases at V and 2 bases at J, leaving 10 bases unmatched. This CDR3 spans 17 amino acids. Germline V gene data show CDR1 as SGHRS and CDR2 as YFSETQ.

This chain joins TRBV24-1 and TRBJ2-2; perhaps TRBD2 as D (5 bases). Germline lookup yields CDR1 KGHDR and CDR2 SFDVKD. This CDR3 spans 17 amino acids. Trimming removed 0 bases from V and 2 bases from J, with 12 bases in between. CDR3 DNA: TGTGCCACCAGTGATTTGGGAGGCCCTTTAAACACCGGGGAGCTGTTTTTT. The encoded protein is CATSDLGGPLNTGELFF.

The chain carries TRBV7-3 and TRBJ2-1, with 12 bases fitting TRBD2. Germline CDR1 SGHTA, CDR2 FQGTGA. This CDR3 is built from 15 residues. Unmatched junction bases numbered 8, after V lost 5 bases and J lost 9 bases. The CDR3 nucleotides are TGTGCCAGCAGCGGGGGACTAGCGGGCCCAAGTGAGCAGTTCTTC. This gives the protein CASSGGLAGPSEQFF.

Written as DNA, the CDR3 is TGTGCCAGTAGTGGGGGAGGGCAGACAGATACGCAGTATTTT. It translates to CASSGGGQTDTQYF. The V and J genes are TRBV19 and TRBJ2-3; 7 bases align to TRBD2. The V and J ends lost 5 bases and 3 bases, in that order; junction bases with no gene match: 5. This CDR3 has 14 residues. The germline gives CDR1 LNHDA, CDR2 SQIVND (reference sequence).

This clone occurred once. The DNA for the CDR3 is TGTGCCAGCAGCTTAGATACATTGGACACCATATATTTT. This codes for CASSLDTLDTIYF. The chain couples TRBV11-2 to TRBJ1-3, with no clear D. The CDR3 has 13 residues. The germline V gene encodes CDR1 SGHAT and CDR2 FQNNGV. The V end was cut by 0 bases, the J end by 8 bases, with 8 bases between. Complete variable domain (other parts from reference TRBV11-2 and TRBJ1-3): EAGVAQSPRYKIIEKRQSVAFWCNPISGHATLYWYQQILGQGPKLLIQFQNNGVVDDSQLPKDRFSAERLKGVDSTLKIQPAKLEDSAVYLCASSLDTLDTIYFGEGSWLTVV.

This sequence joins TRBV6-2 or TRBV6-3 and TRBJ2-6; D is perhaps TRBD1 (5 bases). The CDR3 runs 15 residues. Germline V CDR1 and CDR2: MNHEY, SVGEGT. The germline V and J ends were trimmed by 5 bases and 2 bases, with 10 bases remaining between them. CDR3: CASSSVGAGANVLTF. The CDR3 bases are TGTGCCAGCAGTAGTGTAGGGGCTGGGGCCAACGTCCTGACTTTC.

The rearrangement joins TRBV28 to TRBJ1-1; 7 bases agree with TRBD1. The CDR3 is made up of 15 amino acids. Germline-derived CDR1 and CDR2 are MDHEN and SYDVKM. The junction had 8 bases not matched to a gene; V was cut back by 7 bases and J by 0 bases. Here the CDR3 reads CASNTHRGLNTEAFF. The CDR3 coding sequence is TGTGCCAGCAATACCCACAGGGGATTGAACACTGAAGCTTTCTTT. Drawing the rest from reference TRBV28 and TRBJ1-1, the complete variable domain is DVKVTQSSRYLVKRTGEKVFLECVQDMDHENMFWYRQDPGLGLRLIYFSYDVKMKEKGDIPEGYSVSREKKERFSLILESASTNQTSMYLCASNTHRGLNTEAFFGQGTRLTVV.

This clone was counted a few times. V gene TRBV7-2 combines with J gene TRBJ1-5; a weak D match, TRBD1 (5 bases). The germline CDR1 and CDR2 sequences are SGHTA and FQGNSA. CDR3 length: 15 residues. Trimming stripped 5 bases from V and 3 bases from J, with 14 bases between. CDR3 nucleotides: TGTGCCAGCAGCCAGGGTCACAATCCCAATCAGCCCCAGCATTTT. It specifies CASSQGHNPNQPQHF.

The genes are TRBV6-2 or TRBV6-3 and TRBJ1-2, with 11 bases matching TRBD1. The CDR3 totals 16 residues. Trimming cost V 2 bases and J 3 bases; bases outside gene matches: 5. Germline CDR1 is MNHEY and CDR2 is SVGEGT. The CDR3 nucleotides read TGTGCCAGCAGTTACAACCGGGACAGGGGGGACTATGGCTACACCTTC. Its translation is CASSYNRDRGDYGYTF.

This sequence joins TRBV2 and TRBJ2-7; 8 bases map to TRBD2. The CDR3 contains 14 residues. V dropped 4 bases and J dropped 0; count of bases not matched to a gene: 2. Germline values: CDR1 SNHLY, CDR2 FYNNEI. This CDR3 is CASSAAGGSYEQYF. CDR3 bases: TGTGCCAGCAGTGCGGCGGGAGGCTCCTACGAGCAGTACTTC.

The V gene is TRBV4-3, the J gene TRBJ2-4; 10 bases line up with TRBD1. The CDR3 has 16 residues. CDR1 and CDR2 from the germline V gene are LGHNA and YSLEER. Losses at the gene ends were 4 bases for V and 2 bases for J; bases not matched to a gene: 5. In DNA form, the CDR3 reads TGCGCCAGCAGCCTAGGGACAGGGGCCTCCAAAAACATTCAGTACTTC. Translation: CASSLGTGASKNIQYF.

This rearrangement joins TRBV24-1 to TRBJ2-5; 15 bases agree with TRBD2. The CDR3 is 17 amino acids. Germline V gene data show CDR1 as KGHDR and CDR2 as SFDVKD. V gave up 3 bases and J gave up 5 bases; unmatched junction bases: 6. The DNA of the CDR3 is TGTGCCACCAGTGATCCGGGACTAGCGGGAGGAGCGGAGACCCAGTACTTC. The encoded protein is CATSDPGLAGGAETQYF.

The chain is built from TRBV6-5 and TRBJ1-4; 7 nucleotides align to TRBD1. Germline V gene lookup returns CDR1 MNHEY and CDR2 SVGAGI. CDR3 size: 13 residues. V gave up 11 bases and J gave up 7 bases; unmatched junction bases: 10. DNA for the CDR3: TGTGCCGTCAAGGGGACAGAAAGTGAAAAACTGTTTTTT. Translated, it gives CAVKGTESEKLFF.

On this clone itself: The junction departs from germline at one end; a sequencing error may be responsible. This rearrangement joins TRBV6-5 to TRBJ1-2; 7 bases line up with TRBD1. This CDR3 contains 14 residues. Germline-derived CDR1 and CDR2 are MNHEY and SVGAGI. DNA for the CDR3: TGTGCCAGCAGTGACTCCGGGACAGTGTACGGCTACACCTTC. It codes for CASSDSGTVYGYTF.

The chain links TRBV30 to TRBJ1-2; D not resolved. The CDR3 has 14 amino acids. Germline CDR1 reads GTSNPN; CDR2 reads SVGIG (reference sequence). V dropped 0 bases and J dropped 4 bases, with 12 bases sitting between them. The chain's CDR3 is CAWSVRTDSYGYTF. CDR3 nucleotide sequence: TGTGCCTGGAGTGTAAGGACGGACTCCTATGGCTACACCTTC.

In DNA form, the CDR3 reads TGCGCCAGCCGACTAGCGGGATCGACCGGGGAGCTGTTTTTT. Protein product: CASRLAGSTGELFF. The chain uses TRBV5-1 and TRBJ2-2; 11 bases align to TRBD2. The CDR3 loop spans 14 amino acids. Losses at the gene ends were 7 bases for V and 5 bases for J; bases not matched to a gene: 4. The germline V gene encodes CDR1 SGHRS and CDR2 YFSETQ.